Listed below are T cell receptor beta chains from one sample, sequenced in a study of CXCR3-negative and CXCR3-positive naive CD8 T cells. TCRdb reanalyzed the 5' RACE reads, giving one entry per CDR3 protein sequence and no DNA. This listing includes about 130,000 distinct CDR3 sequences. Sample: naive CXCR3- CD8+ T cells from blood. The origin of the receptors is a human donor in good health. Some clones in this sample may be carry-over from other donors' samples. Both conserved end residues are part of each CDR3. Fields, in order: V gene, J gene, CDR3 protein.

v_call: TRBV7-3
j_call: TRBJ2-5
cdr3_aa: CARSLLAGVGQETQYF

v_call: TRBV19
j_call: TRBJ1-1
cdr3_aa: CASSMGPRNTEAFF

v_call: TRBV7-9
j_call: TRBJ2-1
cdr3_aa: CASSPTLGGADEQFF

v_call: TRBV2
j_call: TRBJ2-7
cdr3_aa: CASSDRHSTYEQYF

v_call: TRBV12-3/TRBV12-4
j_call: TRBJ2-3
cdr3_aa: CASSPRASGTDTQYF

v_call: TRBV2
j_call: TRBJ2-5
cdr3_aa: CASRTDLFYNEQFF

v_call: TRBV12-3/TRBV12-4
j_call: TRBJ2-1
cdr3_aa: CASSADFRSYNEQFF

v_call: TRBV20-1
j_call: TRBJ2-1
cdr3_aa: CSAGASGGYNEQFF

v_call: TRBV29-1
j_call: TRBJ2-3
cdr3_aa: CSAWDPNTDTQYF

v_call: TRBV9
j_call: TRBJ2-7
cdr3_aa: CASSVGDRPSREQYF

v_call: TRBV7-2
j_call: TRBJ1-2
cdr3_aa: CASSLAGDYGYTF

v_call: TRBV10-3
j_call: TRBJ1-4
cdr3_aa: CAISDGGGNEKLFF